These 11 T cell receptor beta chains were sequenced from one sample in a study of shared clonotypes between healthy human individuals. Some clones are missing from TCRdb's copy, which holds only in-frame ones; the method was immunoSEQ multiplex PCR. The sample shows 2 million to 2.5 million clones, roughly 95% of them seen only once. Terminally differentiated effector memory CD45RA+ cells were excluded from the naive CD8 cells, which were CD45RO-negative and positively selected for CCR7. The source material was naive CD8+ T cells sorted from blood. The receptor set was obtained from a man between 18 and 35 years old in good health.

This clone was recorded only once. V is TRBV4-1 and J is TRBJ2-7; 10 bases align to TRBD1. The CDR3 has 15 residues. V dropped 3 bases and J dropped 3; count of bases not matched to a gene: 5. Germline CDR1 is MGHRA and CDR2 is YSYEKL. CDR3 sequence reads: CASSHRGQGYYEQYF. CDR3 nucleotide sequence: TGCGCCAGCAGCCATCGGGGACAGGGGTACTACGAGCAGTACTTC.

This clone was found once. This chain connects TRBV7-9 to TRBJ2-3; 8 positions match TRBD2. V shed 6 bases, J shed 0 bases, and the junction held 14 bases outside the gene matches. This CDR3 has 18 residues. CDR1 is SEHNR, CDR2 FQNEAQ, per germline (reference sequence). CDR3 sequence reads: CASSFPPLSGVSTDTQYF. The CDR3 DNA reads as TGTGCCAGCAGTTTCCCCCCCCTTAGCGGGGTTAGCACAGATACGCAGTATTTT. Using reference TRBV7-9 and TRBJ2-3 for the parts outside the CDR3, the full variable domain is DTGVSQNPRHKITKRGQNVTFRCDPISEHNRLYWYRQTLGQGPEFLTYFQNEAQLEKSRLLSDRFSAERPKGSFSTLEIQRTEQGDSAMYLCASSFPPLSGVSTDTQYFGPGTRLTVL.

V gene TRBV27 combines with J gene TRBJ1-3; D is undetermined. Per the germline V gene, CDR1 is MNHEY and CDR2 is SMNVEV (reference sequence). V was trimmed by 5 bases and J by 2 bases, leaving 13 bases between them. The CDR3 is 15 residues long. The CDR3 bases are TGTGCCAGCAGTGCGGATGGGAACCCTGGAAACACCATATATTTT. Translated, it gives CASSADGNPGNTIYF.

V and J are TRBV13 and TRBJ2-7; the D gene is possibly TRBD2 (5 bases). CDR3 length: 13 residues. The germline CDR1 and CDR2 sequences are PRHDT and FYEKMQ (reference sequence). With 6 bases removed from V and 0 bases from J, the gap between germline ends came to 9 bases. The CDR3 here is CASSRDRSYEQYF. As DNA, the CDR3 is TGTGCCAGCAGTCGGGATCGCTCCTACGAGCAGTACTTC.

V is TRBV28 and J is TRBJ2-7; the D call may be TRBD1 or TRBD2 (5 bases each). The length of the CDR3 is 14 residues. The V end was cut by 6 bases, the J end by 1 base, with 13 bases between. Germline V gene sequence: CDR1 MDHEN, CDR2 SYDVKM. The CDR3 spells CASRPGRRSYEQYF. CDR3 DNA sequence: TGTGCCAGCAGACCGGGGCGAAGGTCCTACGAGCAGTACTTC.

The sample holds a few counts of this clone. The chain has TRBV5-1 and TRBJ2-7; 7 bases line up with TRBD1. The J segment lost 7 bases and the V segment lost 0 bases, leaving 13 bases of the junction unmatched. Germline V gene sequence: CDR1 SGHRS, CDR2 YFSETQ. The CDR3 extends over 16 amino acids. CDR3 loop: CASSLAILEGAREQYF. The CDR3, as DNA: TGCGCCAGCAGCTTGGCTATTTTAGAGGGGGCGCGTGAGCAGTACTTC.

This clone was detected only a few times. Within the sample, other DNA sequences also encode this same CDR3. This chain uses TRBV29-1 with TRBJ2-7; 7 bases line up with TRBD1. The trim removed 6 bases at V and 0 bases at J, leaving 2 bases unmatched. This CDR3 is built from 12 residues. CDR1 is SQVTM, CDR2 ANQGSEA, per germline. The CDR3 sequence is CSVGQSSYEQYF. In DNA, the CDR3 is TGCAGCGTGGGACAGAGCTCCTACGAGCAGTACTTC.

J is TRBJ2-1 and V is TRBV13, with D maybe TRBD1 (5 bases). The CDR3 spans 13 residues. The V gene's germline CDR1 is PRHDT and CDR2 FYEKMQ (reference sequence). Trimming stripped 3 bases from V and 8 bases from J, with 11 bases between. In nucleotides, the CDR3 is TGTGCCAGCAGCTTCCGCAGGGCGGATGAGCAGTTCTTC. It specifies CASSFRRADEQFF.

This chain uses TRBV2 with TRBJ2-1; 7 nucleotides align to TRBD2. The CDR3 has 13 residues. CDR1 is SNHLY, CDR2 FYNNEI, per germline. The ends lost 4 bases at V and 7 bases at J; junction bases unmatched: 4. The CDR3 spells CASSGEGRNEQFF. The CDR3 region has the DNA TGTGCCAGCAGTGGGGAGGGAAGGAATGAGCAGTTCTTC.

This sequence joins TRBV6-5 and TRBJ1-2, with D unclear. The CDR3 extends over 13 amino acids. Germline CDR1 is MNHEY and CDR2 is SVGAGI. V gave up 2 bases and J gave up 8 bases, with 12 bases separating them. The CDR3 DNA follows: TGTGCCAGCAGTTACCACAGCCGAGAGGGCTACACCTTC. Its translation is CASSYHSREGYTF.

Only a few counts were recorded for this clone. V and J are TRBV4-1 and TRBJ1-2, with D possibly being TRBD1 (6 bases). CDR3 size: 14 residues. Per the germline V gene, CDR1 is MGHRA and CDR2 is YSYEKL. V was pared by 3 bases and J by 7 bases, with 15 bases between. CDR3 sequence reads: CASSQIGGGGGYTF. CDR3 DNA sequence: TGCGCCAGCAGCCAGATTGGAGGGGGTGGTGGCTACACCTTC.